Shown below are 30 T cell receptor beta chains from a single sample sequenced in a study of T cells after yellow fever vaccination. TCRdb recomputed calls from the 5' RACE reads with MiXCR, one row per CDR3 protein. The sample has roughly 300,000 distinct CDR3 sequences, 6.5% to 8.5% seen once. The sequences come from PBMCs, collected approximately 47 days after the first yellow fever vaccination. Receptor source: a man younger than 35 who received the YFV17D yellow fever vaccine.

In its sample, this clonotype was seen a few times. V usage is TRBV29-1 and J usage is TRBJ2-3; TRBD2 aligns across 8 bases. Germline lookup yields CDR1 SQVTM and CDR2 ANQGSEA. The CDR3 consists of 15 residues. The J segment lost 2 bases and the V segment lost 4 bases, leaving 8 bases of the junction unmatched. The CDR3 sequence: CSVGSAGGPTDTQYF. As DNA, the CDR3 is TGCAGCGTTGGTTCGGCGGGGGGCCCCACAGATACGCAGTATTTT.

This clonotype came up many times. The chain employs TRBV7-8 and TRBJ1-1; D is perhaps TRBD1 (6 bases). This CDR3 comprises 15 residues. V was clipped by 3 bases and J by 1 base, with 12 bases between them. The germline gives CDR1 SGHVS, CDR2 FQNEAQ. CDR3 bases: TGTGCCAGCAGCTTGCCCCAGGGGCCGAACACTGAAGCTTTCTTT. Translated, it gives CASSLPQGPNTEAFF.

The V and J genes are TRBV12-2 and TRBJ2-5; TRBD1 was called by the table and not checked on the DNA. TRBV12-2 is reported as a pseudogene. This CDR3 comprises 12 residues. CDR3 amino acids: CASRLQGETQYF. The CDR3 DNA reads as TGTGCAAGTCGCTTACAGGGAGAGACCCAGTACTTC.

This clonotype was seen only a few times. The chain carries TRBV4-1 and TRBJ2-3, with no clear D. Germline lookup yields CDR1 MGHRA and CDR2 YSYEKL. V lost 5 bases and J 1 base, leaving 19 bases between the germline ends. There are 17 residues in the CDR3. Here the CDR3 DNA reads TGCGCCAGCAGCTTCTCCTACGTCCCCCAAGGCACAGATACGCAGTATTTT. Encoded protein: CASSFSYVPQGTDTQYF.

The V and J genes are TRBV5-1 and TRBJ2-7; 7 bases are a match to TRBD1. Germline CDR1 is SGHRS and CDR2 is YFSETQ. The CDR3 runs to 15 residues. V gave up 0 bases and J gave up 2 bases; unmatched junction bases: 5. The CDR3 here is CASSLDVDRTYEQYF. DNA for the CDR3: TGCGCCAGCAGCTTGGATGTGGACAGGACCTACGAGCAGTACTTC.

This clonotype was observed a handful of times. The chain joins TRBV5-1 to TRBJ2-7, with TRBD2 matching 12 bases. Per germline, CDR1 SGHRS and CDR2 YFSETQ. V gave up 4 bases and J gave up 1 base; unmatched junction bases: 12. The CDR3 is 18 amino acids. The CDR3: CASSPKDLAGGPSYEQYF. Here the CDR3 DNA reads TGCGCCAGCAGCCCCAAGGACCTAGCGGGGGGGCCTTCCTACGAGCAGTACTTC.

This clonotype is labeled as medium-sized. The chain couples TRBV15 to TRBJ2-5; D is undetermined. This CDR3 comprises 15 residues. V was trimmed by 1 base and J by 9 bases, leaving 18 bases between them. CDR1 LNHNV and CDR2 YYDKDF come from the germline V gene (reference sequence). DNA of the CDR3: TGTGCCACCAGCAGAGTCGAACTTCGCCAAGGGTCCCAGTACTTC. It encodes CATSRVELRQGSQYF. Full variable domain (outside the CDR3, taken from reference TRBV15 and TRBJ2-5): DAMVIQNPRYQVTQFGKPVTLSCSQTLNHNVMYWYQQKSSQAPKLLFHYYDKDFNNEADTPDNFQSRRPNTSFCFLDIRSPGLGDTAMYLCATSRVELRQGSQYFGPGTRLLVL.

This clonotype was seen a handful of times. The chain recombines TRBV6-5 with TRBJ1-3; D might be TRBD1 (5 bases). V dropped 0 bases and J dropped 3 bases, with 9 bases sitting between them. This CDR3 is 15 amino acids long. The germline V gene has CDR1 MNHEY and CDR2 SVGAGI. CDR3 amino acids: CASSYSQGVGNTIYF. CDR3 sequence (DNA): TGTGCCAGCAGTTACTCTCAGGGTGTTGGAAACACCATATATTTT.

This clonotype was picked up many times. The chain carries TRBV6-2 or TRBV6-3 and TRBJ2-5; tentative D call: TRBD2 (5 bases). Germline values: CDR1 MNHEY, CDR2 SVGEGT. The CDR3 extends over 13 amino acids. With 2 bases removed from V and 4 bases from J, the gap between germline ends came to 8 bases. The CDR3 reads CASSYEGGETQYF. DNA of the CDR3: TGTGCCAGCAGTTACGAGGGTGGAGAGACCCAGTACTTC.

A word on this clonotype: One end of the junction is discordant with germline, which a read error may explain. The rearrangement links TRBV4-3 to TRBJ2-6; 7 nucleotides line up with TRBD1. CDR1 and CDR2 (germline): LGHNA, YSLEER. The CDR3 is made up of 16 amino acids. This CDR3 reads CASSQEGQSGANALTF. The CDR3 nucleotides are TGCGCCAGTAGCCAAGAGGGACAGTCTGGGGCCAACGCCCTGACTTTC.

This clonotype turned up a few times. This chain joins TRBV11-2 and TRBJ1-5; possible D gene TRBD1, 6 bases. This CDR3 comprises 15 residues. The V gene lost 4 bases and the J gene lost 1 base, with 11 bases spanning the gap. Per germline, CDR1 SGHAT and CDR2 FQNNGV. For the CDR3, the DNA is TGTGCCAGCAGCTCCAGGGGCGGGAGCAATCAGCCCCAGCATTTT. Protein product: CASSSRGGSNQPQHF.

The chain uses TRBV6-1 and TRBJ1-2, with TRBD1 matching 9 bases. Trimming removed 6 bases from V and 8 bases from J; junction bases left unmatched: 13. The CDR3 runs to 15 residues. CDR1 is MNHNS, CDR2 SASEGT, per germline. The chain's CDR3 is CASSSKDRGKEGYTF. For the CDR3, the DNA is TGTGCCAGCAGCTCGAAGGACAGGGGTAAAGAAGGCTACACCTTC.

The sample holds a few counts of this clonotype. The chain uses TRBV4-2 and TRBJ1-1, with D uncertain. The V and J ends lost 0 bases and 7 bases respectively, with 12 bases between them. CDR3 size: 14 residues. CDR1 and CDR2 (germline): LGHNA, YNFKEQ. In nucleotides, the CDR3 is TGTGCCAGCAGCCAAGATACCGGGCTCGGTGAAGCTTTCTTT. It yields the protein CASSQDTGLGEAFF.

This clonotype was detected only a few times. This chain links TRBV19 with TRBJ1-5; 7 bases agree with TRBD1. The V segment lost 7 bases and the J segment 0 bases; nucleotides outside the gene matches: 12. Germline CDR1 LNHDA, CDR2 SQIVND (reference sequence). The CDR3 loop spans 17 amino acids. The CDR3 is CASTVQGPYYSNQPQHF. The CDR3 DNA reads TGTGCCAGTACCGTACAGGGGCCCTACTATAGCAATCAGCCCCAGCATTTT. Full variable domain (outside the CDR3, taken from reference TRBV19 and TRBJ1-5): DGGITQSPKYLFRKEGQNVTLSCEQNLNHDAMYWYRQDPGQGLRLIYYSQIVNDFQKGDIAEGYSVSREKKESFPLTVTSAQKNPTAFYLCASTVQGPYYSNQPQHFGDGTRLSIL.

This clonotype was found a few times. This sequence joins TRBV7-2 and TRBJ1-1; D unclear. Germline V CDR1 and CDR2: SGHTA, FQGNSA. V was trimmed by 4 bases and J by 5 bases, leaving 11 bases between them. CDR3 size: 13 residues. The CDR3 nucleotides are TGTGCCAGCAGCTCATTGACACGTACTGAAGCTTTCTTT. Translating it yields CASSSLTRTEAFF.

This clonotype appeared many times. The chain joins TRBV19 to TRBJ2-3, with unresolved D. V was shortened by 3 bases and J by 2 bases, with 9 bases between the two germline ends. CDR1 is LNHDA, CDR2 SQIVND, per germline (reference sequence). CDR3 size: 14 residues. As DNA, the CDR3 is TGTGCCAGTAGTATTCCCGGTCTCACAGATACGCAGTATTTT. This gives the protein CASSIPGLTDTQYF.

This clonotype was counted many times. The chain joins TRBV7-2 to TRBJ2-2; D not certain. The CDR3 is 16 amino acids. V was trimmed by 3 bases and J by 0 bases, leaving 11 bases between them. CDR1 is SGHTA, CDR2 FQGNSA, per germline. CDR3 amino acids: CASSFGSIANTGELFF. CDR3 in DNA: TGTGCCAGCAGCTTCGGTTCGATAGCGAACACCGGGGAGCTGTTTTTT.

This clonotype was counted at least ten times. The V call is TRBV7-9, the J call TRBJ2-1; TRBD2 matches at 15 bases. This CDR3 is built from 21 residues. Per the germline V gene, CDR1 is SEHNR and CDR2 is FQNEAQ (reference sequence). V lost 4 bases and J lost 1; bases outside the gene matches: 14. This chain's CDR3 is CASSSTEIGLAGGLSYNEQFF. The CDR3 DNA is TGTGCCAGCAGCTCGACCGAAATTGGACTAGCGGGGGGGCTTTCCTACAATGAGCAGTTCTTC.

The table lists this clonotype with a few counts. The V gene is TRBV7-8, the J gene TRBJ2-1, with TRBD2 matching 15 bases. V was clipped by 6 bases and J by 1 base; unmatched bases: 7. Germline CDR1 and CDR2: SGHVS and FQNEAQ. CDR3 length: 18 amino acids. CDR3 nucleotide sequence: TGTGCCAGCAGGCGGACTAGCGGGGGGGCCGGGTCCTACAATGAGCAGTTCTTC. It encodes CASRRTSGGAGSYNEQFF.

This chain joins TRBV7-2 and TRBJ2-3; D unclear. The V end was cut by 1 base, the J end by 3 bases, with 8 bases between. The germline V gene has CDR1 SGHTA and CDR2 FQGNSA. This CDR3 region has 14 residues. The CDR3 bases are TGTGCCAGCAGCTTAGTTCGGAATACAGATACGCAGTATTTT. Amino acids: CASSLVRNTDTQYF.

In this sample, this clonotype turned up many times. This sequence joins TRBV4-2 and TRBJ1-5; D perhaps matches TRBD1 (5 bases). Germline assignment: CDR1 LGHNA and CDR2 YNFKEQ. V lost 2 bases and J lost 5, with 10 bases in between. This CDR3 has 14 amino acids. The CDR3 nucleotides are TGTGCCAGCAGCCAACTCGCAGGGCATCAGCCCCAGCATTTT. Translated, it gives CASSQLAGHQPQHF.

This clonotype was observed a handful of times. The chain uses TRBV6-1 and TRBJ1-1, with D possibly being TRBD1 (6 bases). The CDR3 spans 14 residues. V was trimmed by 6 bases and J by 3 bases, leaving 14 bases between them. Germline loops: CDR1 MNHNS, CDR2 SASEGT. CDR3 protein: CASRPWEGDTEAFF. The CDR3 DNA is TGTGCCAGCAGACCATGGGAGGGGGACACTGAAGCTTTCTTT.

This clonotype was counted only a few times. The chain employs TRBV4-2 and TRBJ2-4, with D unclear. The CDR3 runs to 19 residues. Germline-derived CDR1 and CDR2 are LGHNA and YNFKEQ. The ends were cut back, 3 bases at V and 0 bases at J, with 21 bases in the middle. The CDR3 DNA reads as TGTGCCAGCAGCCATGGATACGAACCGAGACTCCTAGCCAAAAACATTCAGTACTTC. This encodes CASSHGYEPRLLAKNIQYF.

The genes are TRBV10-1 and TRBJ2-3, with TRBD1 matching over 7 bases. V shed 3 bases and J 6 bases; nucleotides not matched to a gene: 6. Germline lookup yields CDR1 WNHNN and CDR2 SYGVQD (reference sequence). The CDR3 is made up of 14 amino acids. The CDR3 loop is CASSDGRGLDTQYF. In nucleotides, the CDR3 is TGCGCCAGCAGTGACGGCAGGGGGTTGGATACGCAGTATTTT.

This clonotype was counted between two and nine times. This rearrangement joins TRBV7-2 to TRBJ2-5; D gene ambiguous. This CDR3 contains 12 residues. Trimming removed 8 bases at V and 2 bases at J, with 9 bases between. Germline V lookup: CDR1 SGHTA, CDR2 FQGNSA. CDR3 protein: CASGDPQETQYF. The CDR3 nucleotides read TGTGCCAGCGGCGACCCACAAGAGACCCAGTACTTC.

This clonotype was found a few times. The gene calls are TRBV5-4 and TRBJ2-5; weak D call: TRBD1 (5 bases). Germline V gene data show CDR1 as SGHNT and CDR2 as YYREEE (reference sequence). With 0 bases removed from V and 2 bases from J, the gap between germline ends came to 11 bases. There are 15 residues in the CDR3. The CDR3 loop reads CASSLVGLLQETQYF. In nucleotides, the CDR3 is TGTGCCAGCAGCTTGGTGGGGCTTTTACAAGAGACCCAGTACTTC.

V gene TRBV12-3 or TRBV12-4 combines with J gene TRBJ2-5; D assignment may be TRBD1 or TRBD2 (5 bases each). V was shortened by 5 bases and J by 1 base, with 14 bases between the two germline ends. The CDR3 is 15 residues long. CDR3 region: CASSAGWDVQETQYF. In DNA form, the CDR3 reads TGTGCCAGCAGTGCCGGGTGGGACGTCCAAGAGACCCAGTACTTC.

The CDR3 loop is CASSPFGTGDQPQHF. The CDR3 DNA reads as TGCGCCAGCAGCCCCTTTGGGACAGGGGATCAGCCCCAGCATTTT. The chain is built from TRBV4-1 and TRBJ1-5; 10 positions agree with TRBD1. The CDR3 runs 15 residues. Trimming removed 4 bases from V and 5 bases from J; junction bases left unmatched: 5. The germline CDR1 and CDR2 sequences are MGHRA and YSYEKL.

In this sample, this clonotype turned up a few times. The rearrangement links TRBV5-5 to TRBJ1-5; D unresolved. V shed 2 bases and J shed 7 bases, with 10 bases lying between them. In germline, CDR1 is SGHKS, CDR2 YYEKEE (reference sequence). The CDR3 spans 13 residues. The CDR3 sequence is CASSLSARQPQHF. The DNA for the CDR3 is TGTGCCAGCAGCTTAAGTGCGAGACAGCCCCAGCATTTT.

This clonotype has just a few counts. The chain couples TRBV18 to TRBJ1-6, with 8 bases lining up with TRBD1. The germline V gene encodes CDR1 KGHSH and CDR2 LQKENI. Trimming at V came to 3 bases and at J to 5 bases, leaving 3 bases not matched to a gene. The length of the CDR3 is 15 residues. Written as DNA, the CDR3 is TGTGCCAGCTCACCTGGGGACAGGCATAATTCACCCCTCCACTTT. Its translation is CASSPGDRHNSPLHF.